The rows below give T cell receptor beta chains drawn from one sample of a study of CD8 T cells in Susac syndrome. TCRdb analysed the immunoSEQ multiplex PCR reads with MiXCR anew, one entry per CDR3 protein. This table holds approximately 180,000 distinct CDR3 sequences, approximately 95% found once. Sequences were obtained from CD4+ T cells from PBMCs. Every receptor here comes from a human donor with multiple sclerosis. CDR3s leave out the opening cysteine and the closing phenylalanine or tryptophan. The D gene is left open where the match is weak. Clone size, where shown, is once, few, many, or a class for clones that have expanded.

J gene,D gene,clone size,V gene,CDR3 protein
TRBJ2-7,-,-,TRBV10-1,ASSETVVGEQY
TRBJ2-3,-,-,TRBV12-3/TRBV12-4,ASSLPGGGDTQY
TRBJ2-1,TRBD2,once,TRBV20-1,SASRAGVYNEQF
TRBJ2-3,TRBD1,-,TRBV18,ASSGGQGGDTQY
TRBJ2-5,-,-,TRBV4-1,ASSQDLAGLRETQY
TRBJ1-2,-,-,TRBV18,ASSTTVSTLGDYGYT
TRBJ2-5,-,-,TRBV20-1,SAVRRGAPEETQY
TRBJ2-2,-,-,TRBV14,ASSQVLPHTGELF
TRBJ2-1,TRBD2,-,TRBV29-1,SVDRRSGRGSYYNEQF
TRBJ2-1,TRBD2,-,TRBV7-2,ASSLELAAISYNEQF
TRBJ2-1,-,-,TRBV11-1,ASSPLLSYNEQF
TRBJ1-4,-,once,TRBV6-5,ASSFLGEELF
TRBJ1-2,-,-,TRBV24-1,ATSDLGDYGYT
TRBJ2-5,-,-,TRBV14,ASSQVVSVSAQETQY
TRBJ2-7,-,-,TRBV18,ASSPPNSYEQY
TRBJ2-3,-,-,TRBV5-6,ASSGIFTDTQY
TRBJ2-7,TRBD1,-,TRBV5-6,ASSLGPSGQGGYEQY
TRBJ2-1,-,-,TRBV12-3/TRBV12-4,ASSSPYGSYNEQF
TRBJ1-4,TRBD1,-,TRBV29-1,SVAGTGDEKLF
TRBJ2-3,-,-,TRBV9,ASSVSRVPDTQY
TRBJ1-5,-,-,TRBV4-1,ASSQGPGIQPQH
TRBJ2-3,-,-,TRBV29-1,SGGLGGRGDTQY
TRBJ2-3,TRBD2,-,TRBV30,AWRVAGGQYTQY
TRBJ2-1,-,-,TRBV4-1,ASSQGTRTVKYNEQF
TRBJ2-5,-,-,TRBV20-1,SATRVSGQETQY
TRBJ2-5,-,-,TRBV6-5,ASSPGVGYKETQY
TRBJ1-6,-,-,TRBV12-3/TRBV12-4,ASRDTYNSPLH
TRBJ2-3,-,-,TRBV12-3/TRBV12-4,ASSLPERKEDTQY
TRBJ2-5,-,-,TRBV20-1,SATMGAAGGTRETQY
TRBJ2-1,TRBD2,-,TRBV27,ASSLRLGGGGANEQF
TRBJ2-7,-,-,TRBV10-3,AISIRSEQY
TRBJ2-5,-,once,TRBV6-5,ASSYGIRRETQY
TRBJ2-7,-,few,TRBV7-3,ASSSTSREDEQY
TRBJ2-7,-,-,TRBV30,AGHPASSYEQY
TRBJ2-3,-,-,TRBV20-1,SAGLAGPHTLGTDTQY
TRBJ2-1,TRBD1,-,TRBV7-2,ASRAMTGSSYNEQF
TRBJ1-2,-,-,TRBV12-3/TRBV12-4,ASSSGNGYT
TRBJ2-1,TRBD2,-,TRBV27,ASRGGLAGGAYNEQF
TRBJ2-5,-,-,TRBV7-9,ASSPSVYQETQY